These 14 T cell receptor beta chains originate from one sample sequenced in a study of beta chain features in type 1 diabetes. Findings and limits, study-wide: Type 1 diabetes patients showed a moderate but significant shortening of TCRB CDR3s in all four CD4+ subsets.

TCRB transcripts that were expressed got sequenced, as all of the isolated RNA had been reverse transcribed. Sequencing was performed with immunoSEQ multiplex PCR; in TCRdb, only in-frame clones are kept and a portion is missing. Of over 20,000 clones listed, about 45% are singletons. Their cognate antigens are unknown. Sequenced material: stem cell memory CD4+ T cells from blood. The receptors shown here come from a man aged 25-45 years with type 1 diabetes.

Only a few counts were recorded for this clone. The chain employs TRBV19 and TRBJ1-5; TRBD1 matches 11 bases. The V and J ends lost 4 bases and 3 bases, in that order; junction bases with no gene match: 5. The CDR3 loop spans 16 amino acids. Per germline, CDR1 LNHDA and CDR2 SQIVND (reference sequence). CDR3 loop: CASSTRDRGFNQPQHF. In DNA, the CDR3 is TGTGCCAGTAGTACCCGGGACAGGGGGTTCAATCAGCCCCAGCATTTT.

The chain couples TRBV5-1 to TRBJ1-2; 7 bases are shared with TRBD1. The CDR3 runs 16 residues. V lost 1 base and J lost 2; bases outside the gene matches: 8. Germline-derived CDR1 and CDR2 are SGHRS and YFSETQ. CDR3 in DNA: TGCGCCAGCAGCTTGACAACGGACAGGACCAACTATGGCTACACCTTC. Translated: CASSLTTDRTNYGYTF.

This clone was detected only a few times. The chain links TRBV18 to TRBJ2-5; 8 positions match TRBD2. The J call may be incorrect, as the DNA end agrees better with TRBJ2-7. The germline V gene encodes CDR1 KGHSH and CDR2 LQKENI. This CDR3 spans 14 amino acids. CDR3 in DNA: TGTGCCAGCTCACAGACTAGCGAACCCCACGAGCAGTACTTC. Translating gives CASSQTSEPHEQYF.

This clone was counted only a few times. The V call is TRBV18, the J call TRBJ2-3; 14 bases are a match to TRBD2. The V gene's germline CDR1 is KGHSH and CDR2 LQKENI. V trimming: 3 bases; J trimming: 2 bases; junction bases outside the gene matches: 1. CDR3 size: 16 residues. CDR3 sequence reads: CASSPGLAGVTDTQYF. CDR3 sequence (DNA): TGTGCCAGCTCACCGGGACTAGCGGGAGTCACAGATACGCAGTATTTT.

Written as DNA, the CDR3 is TGTGCCAGCAGCGGCGGACTAGCGGGAGTTGATACGCAGTATTTT. It is translated as CASSGGLAGVDTQYF. This chain connects TRBV9 to TRBJ2-3; 13 positions match TRBD2. The trim removed 3 bases at V and 6 bases at J, leaving 4 bases unmatched. The V gene's germline CDR1 is SGDLS and CDR2 YYNGEE. The CDR3 extends over 15 amino acids.

This clone was seen a handful of times. The genes are TRBV18 and TRBJ1-5; 7 positions agree with TRBD1. Losses at the gene ends were 3 bases for V and 3 bases for J; bases not matched to a gene: 5. Germline CDR1 KGHSH, CDR2 LQKENI. The CDR3 has 15 amino acids. The CDR3 reads CASSPTGTVNQPQHF. CDR3 nucleotides: TGTGCCAGCTCACCGACCGGGACAGTCAATCAGCCCCAGCATTTT.

The CDR3 loop reads CASSAPDRTYEQYF. The DNA of the CDR3 is TGTGCCAGCAGCGCCCCGGACAGGACCTACGAGCAGTACTTC. The chain has TRBV6-6 and TRBJ2-7, with 7 bases lining up with TRBD1. The CDR3 sequence is 14 residues long. Germline V gene lookup returns CDR1 MNHNY and CDR2 SVGAGI (reference sequence). Trimming cost V 6 bases and J 2 bases; bases outside gene matches: 7.

This clone was counted a few times. The chain joins TRBV6-5 to TRBJ1-2; weak D call: TRBD1 (6 bases). Between the trimmed V and J ends, which lost 2 bases and 4 bases, there was a span of 14 bases. Germline V gene data show CDR1 as MNHEY and CDR2 as SVGAGI. This CDR3 has 15 residues. The CDR3 DNA reads TGTGCCAGCAGTTACGGATGGACAGAGGGCTATGGCTACACCTTC. Encoded protein: CASSYGWTEGYGYTF.

This chain links TRBV2 with TRBJ1-2; D gene unclear. The CDR3 runs to 13 residues. The germline V and J ends were trimmed by 4 bases and 8 bases, with 14 bases remaining between them. Germline V CDR1 and CDR2: SNHLY, FYNNEI. CDR3 protein: CASSADGGRGYTF. The CDR3, as DNA: TGTGCCAGCAGTGCAGACGGTGGGAGGGGCTACACCTTC.

Written as DNA, the CDR3 is TGTGCCAGCAGCGAACACGGGGTCGGGGCCAACGTCCTGACTTTC. Amino acid sequence: CASSEHGVGANVLTF. This chain joins TRBV6-1 and TRBJ2-6; TRBD2 might be the D (5 bases). Germline V lookup: CDR1 MNHNS, CDR2 SASEGT. V was trimmed by 6 bases and J by 4 bases, leaving 13 bases between them. The CDR3 runs 15 residues.

This clone was picked up a small number of times. J is TRBJ2-2 and V is TRBV9; TRBD1 agrees at 11 bases. V shed 0 bases, J shed 6 bases, and the junction held 7 bases outside the gene matches. CDR1 is SGDLS and CDR2 is YYNGEE in the germline V gene. The CDR3 contains 17 residues. CDR3 sequence: CASSVAFGQGAPGELFF. CDR3 DNA: TGTGCCAGCAGCGTAGCATTCGGACAGGGGGCTCCCGGGGAGCTGTTTTTT. The variable domain in full, with the rest retrieved from reference TRBV9 and TRBJ2-2, is DSGVTQTPKHLITATGQRVTLRCSPRSGDLSVYWYQQSLDQGLQFLIQYYNGEERAKGNILERFSAQQFPDLHSELNLSSLELGDSALYFCASSVAFGQGAPGELFFGEGSRLTVL.

The chain links TRBV5-1 to TRBJ1-1, with 8 nucleotides matching TRBD1. The V gene's germline CDR1 is SGHRS and CDR2 YFSETQ. The CDR3 runs 14 residues. J was trimmed by 4 bases and V by 4 bases; bases with no gene match: 6. The CDR3 region is CASSPTGVGTEAFF. CDR3 DNA sequence: TGCGCCAGCAGCCCGACAGGGGTGGGCACTGAAGCTTTCTTT.

This rearrangement joins TRBV6-5 to TRBJ2-1; TRBD2 aligns across 8 bases. From germline, CDR1 is MNHEY and CDR2 SVGAGI. Losses at the gene ends were 3 bases for V and 7 bases for J; bases not matched to a gene: 8. The CDR3 contains 15 residues. This chain's CDR3 is CASSYSGGGKNEQFF. CDR3 coding DNA: TGTGCCAGCAGTTATTCCGGCGGGGGGAAGAATGAGCAGTTCTTC.

This clone was seen a single time. The chain carries TRBV5-1 and TRBJ2-2; 7 bases map to TRBD1. After removal of 0 bases from V and 6 bases from J, the junction contained 5 bases not matched to a gene. Germline CDR1 is SGHRS and CDR2 is YFSETQ. CDR3 length: 15 amino acids. CDR3 nucleotides: TGCGCCAGCAGCTTGGCAGCGGACAGGCCCGGGGAGCTGTTTTTT. Translating gives CASSLAADRPGELFF.